The following is a TCR beta chain sequence with its context. The antigen is undetermined. Clones were sequenced by immunoSEQ multiplex PCR, and TCRdb holds only the in-frame ones, with some missing. The repertoire has 4,500 to 6,500 clones, over 95% of them found once; the top ten carry around 0.6%. The record originates from a study of naive CD8 T cells in extremely preterm neonates. Overall study findings and caveats: Relative to older groups, preterm infants had shorter, less trimmed CDR3s with fewer N additions. Limitations included small sample size and variable preterm productive templates.

The V gene's germline CDR1 is LNHDA and CDR2 SQIVND (reference sequence). The CDR3 length is 14 residues. V lost 4 bases, J lost 7 bases, and 6 bases stayed unmatched. The J gene is TRBJ1-5, the V gene TRBV19; 8 bases fit TRBD1. The sequence derives from a human donor in good health. The sample was naive CD8+ T cells from blood. CDR3 sequence: CASSTGQGRQPQHF. In DNA, the CDR3 is TGTGCCAGTAGTACAGGACAGGGCAGGCAGCCCCAGCATTTT.